These 27 T cell receptor beta chains came from one sample sequenced in a study of cytomegalovirus exposure and HLA in healthy donors. PCR amplification relied on 60 Vbeta primers (plus 13 Jbeta primers). The assay was immunoSEQ multiplex PCR, and TCRdb's table has in-frame clones only and misses some. This sample's table reports some 60,000 clones. Input material: PBMCs. The receptors shown here come from a male donor in good health and CMV-seronegative.

The chain combines TRBV9 with TRBJ2-2; 13 bases align to TRBD2. The V gene end was trimmed by 0 bases and the J gene end by 5 bases; junction bases not matched to a gene: 4. The CDR3 extends over 17 amino acids. Germline V gene lookup returns CDR1 SGDLS and CDR2 YYNGEE. Written as DNA, the CDR3 is TGTGCCAGCAGCGTAGACGGGACTAGCGGGGTTACCGGGGAGCTGTTTTTT. This encodes CASSVDGTSGVTGELFF.

V gene TRBV6-6 combines with J gene TRBJ2-7; 8 bases map to TRBD1. The CDR3 consists of 16 residues. Germline CDR1 and CDR2: MNHNY and SVGAGI (reference sequence). V lost 6 bases and J lost 2; bases outside the gene matches: 12. CDR3 protein: CASSSVGQVLAYEQYF. Here the CDR3 DNA reads TGTGCCAGCAGCTCTGTGGGACAGGTTCTCGCCTACGAGCAGTACTTC.

V is TRBV18 and J is TRBJ2-3; D gene ambiguous. Germline V CDR1 and CDR2: KGHSH, LQKENI. There are 11 residues in the CDR3. V lost 3 bases, J lost 6 bases, and 4 bases lay in between. CDR3 protein: CASSPRDTQYF. In DNA form, the CDR3 reads TGTGCCAGCTCACCGAGGGATACGCAGTATTTT.

The V and J genes are TRBV14 and TRBJ2-4; maybe TRBD1 (6 bases). Germline-derived CDR1 and CDR2 are SGHDN and FVKESK. This CDR3 has 14 amino acids. V gave up 3 bases and J gave up 15 bases, with 21 bases separating them. The CDR3 nucleotides read TGTGCCAGCAGCCAGAAAGCCCTCAGGGGCACTCCGTACTTC. Protein: CASSQKALRGTPYF.

V usage is TRBV27 and J usage is TRBJ2-7, with D possibly matching TRBD2 (6 bases). Trimming removed 6 bases at V and 6 bases at J, with 18 bases between. CDR1 is MNHEY and CDR2 is SMNVEV in the germline V gene (reference sequence). CDR3 length: 14 residues. For the CDR3, the DNA is TGTGCCAGCAGACCTCCAGGGAGACTAGGCGAGCAGTACTTC. Its translation is CASRPPGRLGEQYF.

The V gene is TRBV10-3, the J gene TRBJ1-1; D may be TRBD1 (5 bases). Trimming pared 6 bases from V and 4 bases from J, leaving 9 bases between. Germline V gene lookup returns CDR1 ENHRY and CDR2 SYGVKD. CDR3 length equals 12 residues. The CDR3 DNA reads TGTGCCATCAGAGGTAGGGGCACTGAAGCTTTCTTT. It translates to CAIRGRGTEAFF.

The chain couples TRBV5-1 to TRBJ2-5; D remains ambiguous. CDR1 SGHRS and CDR2 YFSETQ come from the germline V gene. Trimming pared 4 bases from V and 5 bases from J, leaving 9 bases between. The CDR3 contains 12 residues. The CDR3 bases are TGCGCCAGCAGCAACCTTCAGGAGACCCAGTACTTC. Its protein product is CASSNLQETQYF.

The chain uses TRBV5-1 and TRBJ2-5; 14 positions match TRBD2. Germline assignment: CDR1 SGHRS and CDR2 YFSETQ. The trim removed 4 bases at V and 5 bases at J, leaving 4 bases unmatched. There are 15 residues in the CDR3. CDR3 DNA: TGCGCCAGCAGCCGACTAGCGGGAGGGGAGGAGACCCAGTACTTC. It is translated as CASSRLAGGEETQYF.

CDR3: CASSQVPSGGAAYEQYF. The CDR3 nucleotides read TGCGCCAGCAGCCAAGTTCCTAGCGGGGGGGCTGCCTACGAGCAGTACTTC. This sequence joins TRBV4-1 and TRBJ2-7; 12 bases map to TRBD2. After removal of 1 base from V and 2 bases from J, the junction contained 6 bases not matched to a gene. From germline, CDR1 is MGHRA and CDR2 YSYEKL. This CDR3 has 17 amino acids.

The chain carries TRBV5-1 and TRBJ1-1; D is unclear. This CDR3 is built from 14 residues. Trimming removed 4 bases from V and 0 bases from J, with 10 bases in between. The V gene's germline CDR1 is SGHRS and CDR2 YFSETQ. Written as DNA, the CDR3 is TGCGCCAGCAGCCCTATTCCGATGAACACTGAAGCTTTCTTT. Protein: CASSPIPMNTEAFF.

This chain links TRBV6-1 with TRBJ2-3; D unresolved. CDR3 length: 14 residues. V gave up 6 bases and J gave up 4 bases, with 14 bases separating them. Germline V CDR1 and CDR2: MNHNS, SASEGT. The CDR3 DNA follows: TGTGCCAGCAGCCCACTTTCCCTCGCAGATACGCAGTATTTT. Encoded protein: CASSPLSLADTQYF.

The V gene is TRBV27, the J gene TRBJ1-4; TRBD1 matches at 7 bases. Trimming cost V 6 bases and J 6 bases; bases outside gene matches: 7. The CDR3 extends over 14 amino acids. Per the germline V gene, CDR1 is MNHEY and CDR2 is SMNVEV (reference sequence). The CDR3 DNA follows: TGTGCCAGCAGCTCGACAGGGTCCGATGAAAAACTGTTTTTT. Protein sequence: CASSSTGSDEKLFF.

CDR3 nucleotides: TGTGCCAGCAGTCCCGACAGTCCTCCCTTTCAGAACACTGAAGCTTTCTTT. Translating it yields CASSPDSPPFQNTEAFF. The chain links TRBV27 to TRBJ1-1; possible D gene TRBD1, 5 bases. With 5 bases removed from V and 1 base from J, the gap between germline ends came to 20 bases. CDR3 size: 17 residues. Germline V lookup: CDR1 MNHEY, CDR2 SMNVEV (reference sequence).

The chain uses TRBV7-2 and TRBJ1-5, with 9 bases fitting TRBD1. Germline V lookup: CDR1 SGHTA, CDR2 FQGNSA. Trimming removed 5 bases from V and 1 base from J; junction bases left unmatched: 3. The CDR3 totals 15 residues. CDR3 bases: TGTGCCAGCAGCCCGGGACAGGGAAGCAATCAGCCCCAGCATTTT. Amino acids: CASSPGQGSNQPQHF. Based on the CDR3 plus reference TRBV7-2 and TRBJ1-5, the full variable domain is GAGVSQSPSNKVTEKGKDVELRCDPISGHTALYWYRQSLGQGLEFLIYFQGNSAPDKSGLPSDRFSAERTGGSVSTLTIQRTQQEDSAVYLCASSPGQGSNQPQHFGDGTRLSIL.

This chain links TRBV2 with TRBJ1-2; no definite D call. Germline V gene data show CDR1 as SNHLY and CDR2 as FYNNEI. V was trimmed by 8 bases and J by 9 bases, leaving 16 bases between them. The CDR3 totals 12 residues. The CDR3 spells CASSQARGSYTF. The CDR3 DNA follows: TGTGCCAGCTCCCAGGCGCGGGGTAGCTACACCTTC.

This chain uses TRBV28 with TRBJ2-1, with 7 nucleotides matching TRBD1. Per germline, CDR1 MDHEN and CDR2 SYDVKM. The CDR3 has 16 residues. The junction had 17 bases not matched to a gene; V was cut back by 6 bases and J by 9 bases. CDR3 sequence: CASSTTGRALSGEQFF. The CDR3 DNA reads TGTGCCAGCAGCACGACAGGGAGAGCTCTAAGCGGTGAGCAGTTCTTC.

A note on this clone: Distinct nucleotide sequences in the sample also encode this CDR3. The CDR3 loop is CSASFGGVYTF. The DNA for the CDR3 is TGCAGTGCCTCGTTTGGGGGGGTTTACACCTTC. The genes are TRBV20-1 and TRBJ1-2, with D maybe TRBD1 (5 bases). Trimming took off 6 bases at V and 11 bases at J, with 16 bases between the two ends. This CDR3 is 11 amino acids long. The germline V gene encodes CDR1 DFQATT and CDR2 SNEGSKA (reference sequence).

The rearrangement links TRBV7-9 to TRBJ2-7, with 7 nucleotides matching TRBD1. The CDR3 extends over 14 amino acids. Germline values: CDR1 SEHNR, CDR2 FQNEAQ (reference sequence). V trimming: 5 bases; J trimming: 0 bases; junction bases outside the gene matches: 4. CDR3 sequence (DNA): TGTGCCAGCAGCCGACAGGGTAGCTCCTACGAGCAGTACTTC. This translates into CASSRQGSSYEQYF.

The chain employs TRBV6-5 and TRBJ2-2; D is perhaps TRBD2 (7 bases). Germline-derived CDR1 and CDR2 are MNHEY and SVGAGI. This CDR3 comprises 15 residues. V lost 5 bases, J lost 5 bases, and 15 bases lay in between. The CDR3 DNA reads as TGTGCCAGCAGTCAGGAGGGGGGGAGTACCGGGGAGCTGTTTTTT. Translated, it gives CASSQEGGSTGELFF.

The chain employs TRBV10-3 and TRBJ1-1; D is unresolved. V shed 4 bases and J shed 5 bases, with 14 bases lying between them. CDR3 length equals 14 residues. CDR1 and CDR2 from the germline V gene are ENHRY and SYGVKD. Here the CDR3 DNA reads TGTGCCATCAGTGCCGAGGCGCGAGCAACTGAAGCTTTCTTT. This translates into CAISAEARATEAFF.

This CDR3 is CAWSGQDAVGGYTF. The DNA of the CDR3 is TGTGCCTGGAGTGGACAGGACGCCGTCGGTGGCTACACCTTC. The chain recombines TRBV30 with TRBJ1-2; possible D gene TRBD1, 6 bases. V lost 1 base and J 7 bases, leaving 16 bases between the germline ends. Germline V gene data show CDR1 as GTSNPN and CDR2 as SVGIG (reference sequence). CDR3 size: 14 residues.

The rearrangement joins TRBV9 to TRBJ2-1, with no clear D. The CDR3 runs 16 residues. Trimming removed 0 bases at V and 5 bases at J, with 15 bases between. Germline CDR1 SGDLS, CDR2 YYNGEE. CDR3: CASSVVIASADNEQFF. DNA for the CDR3: TGTGCCAGCAGCGTAGTTATAGCCAGCGCCGACAATGAGCAGTTCTTC.

The CDR3 region is CASSLSVDEAFF. DNA for the CDR3: TGTGCCAGCAGCTTAAGTGTAGATGAAGCTTTCTTT. V usage is TRBV7-9 and J usage is TRBJ1-1; the D is unclear. Trimming removed 2 bases at V and 7 bases at J, with 8 bases between. This CDR3 contains 12 residues. Germline-derived CDR1 and CDR2 are SEHNR and FQNEAQ (reference sequence).

In the case of this clone: An end of the junction differs from the germline gene, which may be a read error. The chain joins TRBV11-1 to TRBJ1-1; D ambiguous. The CDR3 contains 17 residues. The germline V gene encodes CDR1 SGHAT and CDR2 FQDESV (reference sequence). The CDR3 loop reads CASNRQRGNSGRTEDFF. The CDR3 coding sequence is TGTGCCAGCAACCGTCAGAGAGGCAATTCGGGGAGGACTGAAGATTTCTTT.

The V call is TRBV7-9, the J call TRBJ2-5; 10 bases are a match to TRBD1. The CDR3 is 15 residues long. CDR1 is SEHNR and CDR2 is FQNEAQ in the germline V gene (reference sequence). The ends lost 5 bases at V and 3 bases at J; junction bases unmatched: 6. The chain's CDR3 is CASSPTGTGEETQYF. CDR3 sequence (DNA): TGTGCCAGCAGCCCAACCGGGACAGGGGAAGAGACCCAGTACTTC.

The chain employs TRBV7-2 and TRBJ1-2, with a possible D match to TRBD1 (5 bases). Trimming pared 5 bases from V and 5 bases from J, leaving 21 bases between. The length of the CDR3 is 16 residues. Germline V gene sequence: CDR1 SGHTA, CDR2 FQGNSA. CDR3 protein: CASSPRRGRTAYGYTF. The CDR3 bases are TGTGCCAGCAGCCCCCGGAGGGGACGGACTGCTTATGGCTACACCTTC. Supplemented by reference TRBV7-2 and TRBJ1-2, the full variable domain reads GAGVSQSPSNKVTEKGKDVELRCDPISGHTALYWYRQSLGQGLEFLIYFQGNSAPDKSGLPSDRFSAERTGGSVSTLTIQRTQQEDSAVYLCASSPRRGRTAYGYTFGSGTRLTVV.

CDR3 coding DNA: TGTGCCAGCAGCCTCGGACAGGGGGTGACTGAAGCTTTCTTT. Amino acids: CASSLGQGVTEAFF. V is TRBV11-1 and J is TRBJ1-1; 10 bases map to TRBD1. CDR3 size: 14 residues. The V gene's germline CDR1 is SGHAT and CDR2 FQDESV (reference sequence). J lost 5 bases, V lost 5 bases, and 5 bases had no gene match.